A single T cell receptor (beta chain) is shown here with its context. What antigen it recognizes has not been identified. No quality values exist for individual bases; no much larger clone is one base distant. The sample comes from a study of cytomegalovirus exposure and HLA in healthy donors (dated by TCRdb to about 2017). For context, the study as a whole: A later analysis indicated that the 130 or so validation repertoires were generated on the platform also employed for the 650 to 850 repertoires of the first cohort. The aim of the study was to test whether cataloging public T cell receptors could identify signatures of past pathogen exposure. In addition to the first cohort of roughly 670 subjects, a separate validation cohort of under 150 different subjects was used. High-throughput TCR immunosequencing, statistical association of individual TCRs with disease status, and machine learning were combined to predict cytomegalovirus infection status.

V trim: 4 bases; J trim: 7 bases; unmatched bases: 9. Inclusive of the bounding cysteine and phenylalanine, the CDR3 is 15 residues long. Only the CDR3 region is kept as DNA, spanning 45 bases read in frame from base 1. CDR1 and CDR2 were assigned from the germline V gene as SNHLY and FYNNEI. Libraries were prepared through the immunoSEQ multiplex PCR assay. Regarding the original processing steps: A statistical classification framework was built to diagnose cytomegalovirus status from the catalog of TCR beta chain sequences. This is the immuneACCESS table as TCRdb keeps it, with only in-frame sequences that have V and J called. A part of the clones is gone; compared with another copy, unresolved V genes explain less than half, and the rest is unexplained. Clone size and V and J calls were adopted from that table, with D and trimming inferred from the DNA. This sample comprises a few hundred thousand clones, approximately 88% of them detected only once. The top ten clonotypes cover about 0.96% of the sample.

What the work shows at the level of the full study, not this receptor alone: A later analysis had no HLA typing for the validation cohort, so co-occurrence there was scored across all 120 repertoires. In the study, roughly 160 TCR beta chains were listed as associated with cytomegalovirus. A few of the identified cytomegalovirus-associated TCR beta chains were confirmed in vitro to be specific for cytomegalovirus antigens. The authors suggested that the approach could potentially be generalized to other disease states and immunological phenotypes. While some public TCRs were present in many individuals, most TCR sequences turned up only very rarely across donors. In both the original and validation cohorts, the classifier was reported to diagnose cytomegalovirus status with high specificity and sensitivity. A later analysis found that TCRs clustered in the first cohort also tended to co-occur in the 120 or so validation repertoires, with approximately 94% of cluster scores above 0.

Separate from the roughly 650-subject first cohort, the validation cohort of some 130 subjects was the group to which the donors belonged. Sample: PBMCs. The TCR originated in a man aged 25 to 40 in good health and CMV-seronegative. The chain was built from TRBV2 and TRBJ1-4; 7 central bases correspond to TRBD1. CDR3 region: CASSAATGVGEKLFF. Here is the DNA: TGTGCCAGCAGTGCCGCTACAGGGGTCGGTGAAAAACTGTTTTTT. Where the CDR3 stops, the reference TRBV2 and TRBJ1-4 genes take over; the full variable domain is EPEVTQTPSHQVTQMGQEVILRCVPISNHLYFYWYRQILGQKVEFLVSFYNNEISEKSEIFDDQFSVERPDGSNFTLKIRSTKLEDSAMYFCASSAATGVGEKLFFGSGTQLSVL.